Listed below are T cell receptor beta chains from one sample, sequenced in a study of blood T cell repertoires in COVID-19. Sequencing was performed with immunoSEQ multiplex PCR; in TCRdb, only in-frame clones are kept and a portion is missing. Counted here are around 220,000 clones, over 75% occurring once; the ten biggest clones make up 2% to 2.5%. Sequencing was carried out using peripheral blood. Receptors were obtained from a woman aged 35 to 49 who had recovered from COVID-19. Both conserved end residues are part of each CDR3. A D gene is named only where the DNA matches it firmly. Clone size is given for some rows only: seen once, a few or many times, or a class if the clone is expanded.

V	D	J	size	DNA	CDR3
TRBV15	TRBD2	TRBJ2-1	NA	TGTGCCACCACCGCTAGCGGCAAAACCTCCTACAATGAGCAGTTCTTC	CATTASGKTSYNEQFF
TRBV28	NA	TRBJ1-5	NA	TGTGCCAGCAGTTTCATTACGGGAGTAGGCAATCAGCCCCAGCATTTT	CASSFITGVGNQPQHF
TRBV7-9	TRBD2	TRBJ2-7	NA	TGTGCCAGCAGCCGGACTAGCGGGAGTTACGAGCAGTACTTC	CASSRTSGSYEQYF
TRBV5-1	TRBD1	TRBJ1-6	once	TGCGCCAGCAGCTTCGACAGGGGTAATTCACCCCTCCACTTT	CASSFDRGNSPLHF
TRBV5-8	NA	TRBJ2-1	NA	TGTGCCAGCAGACCGACAGGATCCAAACTTTACAATGAGCAGTTCTTC	CASRPTGSKLYNEQFF
TRBV9	TRBD1	TRBJ1-1	NA	TGTGCCAGCAGCGATGGGACAGGGAGCACTGAAGCTTTCTTT	CASSDGTGSTEAFF
TRBV7-3	NA	TRBJ1-1	NA	TGTGCCAGCAGCTTAGCAGGACGGGGAACTGAAGCTTTCTTT	CASSLAGRGTEAFF
TRBV6-1	NA	TRBJ1-4	NA	TGTGCCAGCAGTGAAGGTGGGCAGGGGTACGAAAAACTGTTTTTT	CASSEGGQGYEKLFF
TRBV7-2	NA	TRBJ1-2	few	TGTGCCAGCAGCTCACCCTGGGCGTCAGGCTACACCTTC	CASSSPWASGYTF
TRBV19	TRBD1	TRBJ1-5	NA	TGTGCCAGTAGTATATCGACAGGGGGCCGCAATCAGCCCCAGCATTTT	CASSISTGGRNQPQHF
TRBV7-2	NA	TRBJ2-7	NA	TGTGCCAGCAGAGCTATGGCGGAGTCCTACGAGCAGTACTTC	CASRAMAESYEQYF
TRBV6-5	NA	TRBJ1-5	NA	TGTGCCAGCAGTTACTTAACGGGTCAGCCCCAGCATTTT	CASSYLTGQPQHF
TRBV7-2	NA	TRBJ2-7	NA	TGTGCCAGCAGCTCCAGGGGTCCCTACGAGCAGTACTTC	CASSSRGPYEQYF
TRBV10-1	NA	TRBJ2-3	NA	TGCGCCAGCAGTGAGTCCGGCAGGGTCACAGATACGCAGTATTTT	CASSESGRVTDTQYF
TRBV7-9	NA	TRBJ1-2	NA	TGTGCCAGCAGCTTCAGTATCAACTATGGCTACACCTTC	CASSFSINYGYTF
TRBV7-2	TRBD2	TRBJ2-5	NA	TGTGCCAGCAGCTTTTTGCCGGGACTAGCGGGAGGGGAGACCCAGTACTTC	CASSFLPGLAGGETQYF
TRBV7-2	NA	TRBJ2-7	NA	TGTGCCGAAGGGCGGGATGGCACCTACGAGCAGTACTTC	CAEGRDGTYEQYF
TRBV28	NA	TRBJ2-3	NA	TGTGCCAGCAGTTTACCGACATACCCGGGGGATACGCAGTATTTT	CASSLPTYPGDTQYF
TRBV27	TRBD1	TRBJ2-7	NA	TGTGCCAGCAGCACAACCGGGACAGTAAGCTCCTACGAGCAGTACTTC	CASSTTGTVSSYEQYF
TRBV2	TRBD2	TRBJ2-3	NA	TGTGCCAGCAGCCAACTAGCGGGGGGGCGAAATACGCAGTATTTT	CASSQLAGGRNTQYF
TRBV5-1	NA	TRBJ2-3	NA	TGCGCCAGCAGCTTCCCGACAGGACGCGATACGCAGTATTTT	CASSFPTGRDTQYF
TRBV2	NA	TRBJ2-7	NA	TGTGCCAGCAGCCCGGACAATTACTCCTACGAGCAGTACTTC	CASSPDNYSYEQYF
TRBV6-5	NA	TRBJ2-2	NA	TGTGCCAGCAGTTACAGACTTACGAACACCGGGGAGCTGTTTTTT	CASSYRLTNTGELFF
TRBV7-9	NA	TRBJ2-7	NA	TGTGCCAGCAGCTCGGAGCCTTACGAGCAGTACTTC	CASSSEPYEQYF
TRBV19	NA	TRBJ1-2	NA	TGTGCCAGTAGTAGACAGGTCGCGGGCGGCTACACCTTC	CASSRQVAGGYTF
TRBV5-6	TRBD1	TRBJ1-2	few	TGTGCCAGCAGCTTGGTCCAGGGGGCTACTGGCTACACCTTC	CASSLVQGATGYTF
TRBV19	TRBD2	TRBJ2-1	NA	TGTGCCAGTAGTCCCCTAGGGACTAGCGGCTTGGATGAGCAGTTCTTC	CASSPLGTSGLDEQFF
TRBV27	NA	TRBJ2-1	NA	TGTGCCAGCAGTTTAAGAGGTTACAATGAGCAGTTCTTC	CASSLRGYNEQFF
TRBV6-2/TRBV6-3	NA	TRBJ1-5	NA	TGTGCCAGCAGCCGGCCGGGGGGCCCAAATCAGCCCCAGCATTTT	CASSRPGGPNQPQHF